This is a list of T cell receptor beta chains from one sample in a study of long-term antiretroviral therapy in people with HIV. Sequencing used immunoSEQ multiplex PCR; TCRdb keeps in-frame clones, though not all of them. Of under 25,000 clones listed, about 77% are singletons. The source was unsorted PBMCs, collected 0.5 years after starting antiretroviral therapy. These receptors all come from a woman aged 40 to 49 with HIV. CDR3s include the opening cysteine and the closing phenylalanine or tryptophan. Fields, in order: V gene, D gene, CDR3 length, J gene, clone size, CDR3 DNA, CDR3 protein. A D gene is named only where the DNA matches it firmly. The size entry is marked missing in some rows and otherwise reads once, few, many or a size class.

>TRBV19|.|14|TRBJ2-7|few
TGTGCCAGTAGTATAGGATCCAGGGTCGACGAGCAGTACTTC
CASSIGSRVDEQYF
>TRBV18|TRBD2|13|TRBJ2-3|.
TGTGCCAGCTCTAGCGGGGCCGCGGATACGCAGTATTTT
CASSSGAADTQYF
>TRBV28|.|13|TRBJ2-7|.
TGTGCCAGCAGTTTAGTGCATTCCTACGAGCAGTACTTC
CASSLVHSYEQYF
>TRBV4-1|.|14|TRBJ2-5|.
TGCGCCAGCAGCTACTCCGGGACGAGGGAGACCCAGTACTTC
CASSYSGTRETQYF
>TRBV6-6|TRBD2|13|TRBJ2-1|.
TGTGCCAGCAGACTAGCGGGGGGCCGGGAGCAGTTCTTC
CASRLAGGREQFF
>TRBV28|TRBD1|16|TRBJ2-7|.
TGTGCCAGCAGTTTGAACCGGGACAGGGTAAAGAACGAGCAGTACTTC
CASSLNRDRVKNEQYF
>TRBV28|.|15|TRBJ2-7|once
TGTGCCAGCAACCTTGGGGGGGCTCTTTGGTACGAGCAGTACTTC
CASNLGGALWYEQYF
>TRBV7-8|TRBD2|16|TRBJ2-2|.
TGTGCCAGCAGCGCCCAGCGGGGGGGCGACACCGGGGAGCTGTTTTTT
CASSAQRGGDTGELFF
>TRBV4-3|TRBD1|19|TRBJ1-1|.
TGCGCCAGCAGCCAAGATTCTGTAGGGGGCAGGACGGGGAACACTGAAGCTTTCTTT
CASSQDSVGGRTGNTEAFF
>TRBV5-1|.|15|TRBJ2-3|.
TGCGCCAGCAGCCCATTAAACCTAATCACAGATACGCAGTATTTT
CASSPLNLITDTQYF
>TRBV5-1|.|14|TRBJ1-1|.
TGCGCCAGCAGCTTGGCCGCGGACAACACTGAAGCTTTCTTT
CASSLAADNTEAFF
>TRBV4-3|.|16|TRBJ2-4|.
TGCGCCAGCAGCCAAGAGATTAGGGACCCCAAAAACATTCAGTACTTC
CASSQEIRDPKNIQYF
>TRBV5-1|.|16|TRBJ1-4|.
TGCGCCAGCAGCTTTTATGAGGGTTCTACTAATGAAAAACTGTTTTTT
CASSFYEGSTNEKLFF
>TRBV27|.|12|TRBJ2-5|few
TGTGCCAGCAGTTCCCCTCCAGAGACCCAGTACTTC
CASSSPPETQYF
>TRBV5-4|.|15|TRBJ1-4|.
TGTGCCAGCAGCAGGTGGGACTCAACTAATGAAAAACTGTTTTTT
CASSRWDSTNEKLFF
>TRBV28|.|17|TRBJ1-5|once
TGTGCCAGCAGTTTATCGAGGGAGACATTCCACAATCAGCCCCAGCATTTT
CASSLSRETFHNQPQHF
>TRBV6-6|.|12|TRBJ1-1|.
TGTGCCAGCAGTTACGGGGGAGGTGAAGCTTTCTTT
CASSYGGGEAFF
>TRBV7-8|.|14|TRBJ1-5|.
TGTGCCAGCAGCTTAGCCCTTAGCAATCAGCCCCAGCATTTT
CASSLALSNQPQHF
>TRBV29-1|TRBD1|12|TRBJ1-1|.
TGCAGCGGGCAGGGGGCAGGGGCTGAAGCTTTCTTT
CSGQGAGAEAFF
>TRBV7-9|.|17|TRBJ1-4|once
TGTGCCAGCAGCTTAGGGCCGGGACGCCTGATTAATGAAAAACTGTTTTTT
CASSLGPGRLINEKLFF
>TRBV4-1|.|14|TRBJ2-1|.
TGCGCCAGCAGCCCCATAGCCGGAGCGGGCGAGCAGTTCTTC
CASSPIAGAGEQFF
>TRBV11-1|.|13|TRBJ1-5|.
TGTGCCAGCAGCTTAGGCAGGGGTCAGCCCCAGCATTTT
CASSLGRGQPQHF
>TRBV5-1|.|14|TRBJ1-2|.
TGCGCCAGCAGCCCGAAAAGAGGGGGATATGGCTACACCTTC
CASSPKRGGYGYTF
>TRBV4-2|.|16|TRBJ2-2|.
TGTGCCAGCAGCCAAGATGCGAGGGGGGGCAGCGGGGAGCTGTTTTTT
CASSQDARGGSGELFF
>TRBV7-9|.|16|TRBJ1-1|.
TGTGCCAGCAGCTTAGAGAGAAACAGGCGGAACACTGAAGCTTTCTTT
CASSLERNRRNTEAFF
>TRBV9|.|15|TRBJ2-3|.
TGTGCCAGCAGCGCCCGGGACCAGGGGACAGATACGCAGTATTTT
CASSARDQGTDTQYF
>TRBV5-4|.|15|TRBJ1-4|.
TGTGCCAGCAGCACCGGGACAACAACTAATGAAAAACTGTTTTTT
CASSTGTTTNEKLFF
>TRBV2|.|15|TRBJ1-5|.
TGTGCCAGCAGTGACTACAGGGAAGGTAGCCAGCCCCAGCATTTT
CASSDYREGSQPQHF
>TRBV2|TRBD1|13|TRBJ1-5|.
TGTGCCAGCAGAGACAGGGTCGACCAGCCCCAGCATTTT
CASRDRVDQPQHF
>TRBV5-1|TRBD1|15|TRBJ1-4|.
TGCGCCAGCAGCATATCCGGGACAGCAAGGGAAAAACTGTTTTTT
CASSISGTAREKLFF
>TRBV10-3|TRBD2|17|TRBJ2-2|.
TGTGCCACTGGGACCGGGACTAGCGGGGTTTACACCGGGGAGCTGTTTTTT
CATGTGTSGVYTGELFF
>TRBV18|TRBD1|16|TRBJ2-2|.
TGTGCCAGCTCACCTAGCCGGGACAGGAGAACCGGGGAGCTGTTTTTT
CASSPSRDRRTGELFF
>TRBV19|TRBD2|15|TRBJ2-7|.
TGTGCCAGTAGTACCTTCGTCGGGGGGGTTGACGAGCAGTACTTC
CASSTFVGGVDEQYF
>TRBV2|TRBD2|14|TRBJ2-1|.
TGTGCCAGCAGCGGGACTAGCTCCTACAATGAGCAGTTCTTC
CASSGTSSYNEQFF
>TRBV6-5|TRBD2|16|TRBJ2-1|.
TGTGCCAGCAGTTCCGGGGGCGGGGGGTCCTACAATGAGCAGTTCTTC
CASSSGGGGSYNEQFF
>TRBV7-9|TRBD1|17|TRBJ2-1|.
TGTGCCAGCAGCCCTCCCCGTAGGCAGGGGGCCTACAATGAGCAGTTCTTC
CASSPPRRQGAYNEQFF
>TRBV4-2|.|14|TRBJ2-7|few
TGTGCCAGCAGCCAACAAGCTGCCGAATACGAGCAGTACTTC
CASSQQAAEYEQYF
>TRBV6-1|.|14|TRBJ1-6|.
TGTGCCAGCAGTACGCAGGGAGCAAATTCACCCCTCCACTTT
CASSTQGANSPLHF
>TRBV28|.|13|TRBJ2-7|few
TGTGCCAGCAGCCCCGGGCTGTGGAACGAGCAGTACTTC
CASSPGLWNEQYF
>TRBV7-2|.|16|TRBJ1-5|.
TGTGCCAGCAGCTTAGTGGGGGGCGAATTCAATCAGCCCCAGCATTTT
CASSLVGGEFNQPQHF
>TRBV4-1|TRBD1|15|TRBJ2-7|.
TGCGCCAGCAGCCACACCGGGACAGGGGCCTACGAGCAGTACTTC
CASSHTGTGAYEQYF
>TRBV14|TRBD1|13|TRBJ1-1|.
TGTGCCAGCAGGAAAGGGGGCAAGACTGAAGCTTTCTTT
CASRKGGKTEAFF
>TRBV18|.|17|TRBJ2-5|.
TGTGCCAGCTCACCACTCGGGGGCGTCGACCAAGGAGAGACCCAGTACTTC
CASSPLGGVDQGETQYF
>TRBV5-6|.|17|TRBJ1-6|.
TGTGCCAGCAGCTCTATCGCCCAGGGTCCGGATAATTCACCCCTCCACTTT
CASSSIAQGPDNSPLHF
>TRBV7-9|TRBD2|18|TRBJ2-1|.
TGTGCCAGCAGCATGGTAGCGGGGGGGCTGACTTCGGGCAATGAGCAGTTCTTC
CASSMVAGGLTSGNEQFF
>TRBV2|TRBD1|14|TRBJ2-7|few
TGTGCCAGCAGTGAATATGGGACAGGGGACGAGCAGTACTTC
CASSEYGTGDEQYF
>TRBV9|.|12|TRBJ1-2|.
TGTGCCAGCAAGGGGACGGTCTATGGCTACACCTTC
CASKGTVYGYTF
>TRBV4-1|.|13|TRBJ1-6|few
TGCGCCAGCACCGACGTTTATAATTCACCCCTCCACTTT
CASTDVYNSPLHF
>TRBV19|.|13|TRBJ2-3|.
TGTGCCAGTAGGGGCAGTTCGACAGATACGCAGTATTTT
CASRGSSTDTQYF
>TRBV13|TRBD1|18|TRBJ1-4|.
TGTGCCAGCACCTTTGGACAGGGCGACCCCCGCAAGGATGAAAAACTGTTTTTT
CASTFGQGDPRKDEKLFF
>TRBV4-2|.|15|TRBJ2-4|once
TGTGCCAGCAGCCAACAGTTCCTAGCCAAAAACATTCAGTACTTC
CASSQQFLAKNIQYF